A selection of T cell receptor beta chains follows, all from one sample in a study of T cells after posttransplantation cyclophosphamide. The protocol was immunoSEQ multiplex PCR, while the TCRdb copy is restricted to in-frame clones and leaves out a portion. The table includes around 23,000 clones, approximately 86% detected once. The sample in question was PBMCs, obtained about 13 months after allogeneic stem cell transplant with calcineurin inhibitor and methotrexate. These receptors were taken from a female patient in her 30s who received an allogeneic stem cell transplant from an unrelated donor, was CMV-positive, and had acute and chronic GVHD. A subset of T cells may come from the graft donor. The CDR3 runs from the conserved cysteine through the conserved F or W. A D gene is named only where the DNA matches it firmly. Clone size appears in some rows only: once, few, many, or a class for an expanded clone.

size	V	D	J	CDR3	DNA
NA	TRBV28	TRBD2	TRBJ2-3	CASTKGGDTQYF	TGTGCCAGCACCAAGGGAGGGGATACGCAGTATTTT
NA	TRBV30	TRBD1	TRBJ2-7	CAWSNRGNEQYF	TGTGCCTGGTCTAACAGGGGTAACGAGCAGTACTTC
once	TRBV30	NA	TRBJ2-1	CAWGRVTEQFF	TGTGCCTGGGGGCGGGTTACTGAGCAGTTCTTC
NA	TRBV28	NA	TRBJ1-1	CASSLGRNTEAFF	TGTGCCAGCAGTTTAGGCCGGAACACTGAAGCTTTCTTT
NA	TRBV28	NA	TRBJ2-2	CASSYNPGELFF	TGTGCCAGCAGTTATAATCCGGGGGAGCTGTTTTTT
once	TRBV5-6	NA	TRBJ1-1	CASSLGITGLAEAFF	TGTGCCAGCAGCTTGGGGATAACAGGGTTGGCTGAAGCTTTCTTT
NA	TRBV7-2	NA	TRBJ2-5	CASSSRVHPLYQETQYF	TGTGCCAGCAGCTCCAGGGTCCACCCCCTCTACCAAGAGACCCAGTACTTC
NA	TRBV7-9	NA	TRBJ1-1	CASSFQDFTEAFF	TGTGCCAGCAGCTTCCAGGATTTCACTGAAGCTTTCTTT
NA	TRBV5-1	NA	TRBJ1-4	CASSLLSGSANEKLFF	TGCGCCAGCAGCTTGCTATCAGGGTCTGCTAATGAAAAACTGTTTTTT
NA	TRBV6-5	NA	TRBJ1-1	CASSLVHNTEAFF	TGTGCCAGCAGTTTGGTACATAACACTGAAGCTTTCTTT
NA	TRBV20-1	NA	TRBJ1-2	CSAPGNYGYTF	TGCAGTGCCCCAGGGAACTATGGCTACACCTTC
NA	TRBV2	TRBD1	TRBJ1-2	CASSLGQGAGYTF	TGTGCCAGCAGTCTCGGACAGGGGGCTGGCTACACCTTC
few	TRBV7-3	TRBD2	TRBJ2-1	CASSFIAGAYNEQFF	TGTGCCAGCAGCTTTATAGCGGGGGCCTACAATGAGCAGTTCTTC
NA	TRBV15	TRBD1	TRBJ2-7	CATSTELPGTGGTPYEQYF	TGTGCCACCAGCACTGAGCTTCCCGGGACAGGGGGGACCCCCTACGAGCAGTACTTC
NA	TRBV11-2	NA	TRBJ2-3	CASSVRYTDTQYF	TGTGCCAGCAGCGTCAGGTACACAGATACGCAGTATTTT
NA	TRBV5-5	NA	TRBJ1-6	CASSWMVLAGDNNSPLHF	TGTGCCAGCAGCTGGATGGTTTTGGCAGGGGATAATAATTCACCCCTCCACTTT
few	TRBV19	TRBD1	TRBJ1-2	CASRARDSNYGYTF	TGTGCCAGTAGGGCGAGGGACAGCAACTATGGCTACACCTTC
NA	TRBV6-5	TRBD2	TRBJ2-1	CASSYKAGGNEQFF	TGTGCCAGCAGTTACAAAGCGGGAGGAAATGAGCAGTTCTTC
NA	TRBV30	NA	TRBJ1-2	CAWSVAGHGYTF	TGTGCCTGGAGTGTAGCTGGGCATGGCTACACCTTC
NA	TRBV6-5	TRBD1	TRBJ1-5	CATRGTGAGQPQHF	TGTGCCACGAGGGGCACAGGGGCAGGTCAGCCCCAGCATTTT
NA	TRBV6-1	NA	TRBJ1-1	CASSDRRAAFF	TGTGCCAGCAGTGACCGCCGTGCGGCTTTCTTT
NA	TRBV5-8	NA	TRBJ1-2	CASSLEERGYGYTF	TGTGCCAGCAGCTTGGAGGAAAGGGGTTATGGCTACACCTTC
NA	TRBV5-1	TRBD2	TRBJ2-7	CASSSGLAGYYEQYF	TGCGCCAGCAGCTCCGGACTAGCGGGGTACTACGAGCAGTACTTC
NA	TRBV6-1	TRBD1	TRBJ2-3	CASSVQGIGTDTQYF	TGTGCCAGCAGTGTACAGGGGATTGGCACAGATACGCAGTATTTT
NA	TRBV9	NA	TRBJ1-2	CASSAPKERWADTNYGYTF	TGTGCCAGCAGCGCCCCAAAAGAGAGATGGGCAGACACTAACTATGGCTACACCTTC
NA	TRBV9	TRBD1	TRBJ2-1	CASSEWGTGDEQFF	TGTGCCAGCAGCGAGTGGGGGACAGGGGATGAGCAGTTCTTC
NA	TRBV27	NA	TRBJ1-1	CASSSIAVGNTEAFF	TGTGCCAGCAGTTCGATTGCGGTAGGGAACACTGAAGCTTTCTTT
few	TRBV5-8	NA	TRBJ2-3	CASSELSDTQYF	TGTGCCAGCAGCGAGTTGAGCGATACGCAGTATTTT
NA	TRBV11-2	TRBD1	TRBJ1-4	CASSIIGQGNEKLFF	TGTGCCAGCAGCATTATCGGACAGGGGAATGAAAAACTGTTTTTT
NA	TRBV15	TRBD1	TRBJ1-5	CATSRAAGGSNQPQHF	TGTGCCACCAGCAGAGCGGCAGGGGGTAGCAATCAGCCCCAGCATTTT
NA	TRBV7-9	NA	TRBJ1-2	CASSLNGPLDGYTF	TGTGCCAGCAGCTTAAATGGCCCTTTGGATGGCTACACCTTC
NA	TRBV9	NA	TRBJ1-1	CASSVVWGSRRGALAFF	TGTGCCAGCAGCGTAGTATGGGGCTCGCGACGGGGGGCGTTGGCTTTCTTT
once	TRBV7-2	NA	TRBJ1-2	CASSLDPGGYTF	TGTGCCAGCAGCTTAGATCCGGGTGGCTACACCTTC
NA	TRBV18	TRBD1	TRBJ1-2	CASSPTGQGYGYTF	TGTGCCAGCTCACCGACGGGACAGGGATATGGCTACACCTTC
once	TRBV13	TRBD1	TRBJ2-7	CASSQGQGDYEQYF	TGTGCCAGCAGCCAAGGACAGGGCGATTACGAGCAGTACTTC
NA	TRBV11-2	NA	TRBJ2-7	CASTQAPLEQYF	TGTGCCAGCACCCAAGCGCCGCTGGAGCAGTACTTC
NA	TRBV7-2	TRBD1	TRBJ2-7	CASSSLLRDSISYEQYF	TGTGCCAGCAGCTCTCTACTTAGGGACAGCATTTCCTACGAGCAGTACTTC
NA	TRBV29-1	NA	TRBJ1-3	CSVDTIYF	TGCAGCGTCGACACCATATATTTT
NA	TRBV6-4	TRBD1	TRBJ2-7	CASSEGPGGAYEQYF	TGTGCCAGCAGTGAAGGGCCAGGGGGAGCCTACGAGCAGTACTTC
NA	TRBV7-9	NA	TRBJ2-5	CASRGGQETQYF	TGTGCCAGCAGGGGGGGGCAGGAGACCCAGTACTTC
NA	TRBV18	TRBD2	TRBJ2-5	CASSPTFSTSGSNLQETQYF	TGTGCCAGCTCACCCACCTTCAGTACTAGCGGGTCTAACTTACAAGAGACCCAGTACTTC
NA	TRBV5-3	TRBD2	TRBJ2-3	CAIPKGAGGTSDTQYF	TGTGCCATTCCGAAAGGCGCGGGAGGGACGTCAGATACGCAGTATTTT
NA	TRBV6-5	TRBD1	TRBJ2-7	CASRPRQGYEQYF	TGTGCCAGCAGGCCTAGACAGGGCTACGAGCAGTACTTC
NA	TRBV27	NA	TRBJ1-4	CASSKLQGSEKLFF	TGTGCCAGCAGTAAACTACAGGGTAGCGAAAAACTGTTTTTT
NA	TRBV11-2	NA	TRBJ2-1	CASSAGLGTRHLYEQFF	TGTGCCAGCAGCGCCGGTCTCGGGACAAGGCACCTTTATGAGCAGTTCTTC
NA	TRBV18	NA	TRBJ1-1	CASSPGEAGEAFF	TGTGCCAGCTCACCGGGGGAGGCCGGTGAAGCTTTCTTT
once	TRBV18	TRBD1	TRBJ2-1	CASSPLGQGRSNEQFF	TGTGCCAGCTCACCACTTGGACAGGGAAGGTCCAATGAGCAGTTCTTC
NA	TRBV14	NA	TRBJ2-7	CASSQANYEQYF	TGTGCCAGCAGCCAAGCCAACTACGAGCAGTACTTC
NA	TRBV18	NA	TRBJ2-7	CASSPTSAIYEQYF	TGTGCCAGCTCACCTACGAGCGCCATCTACGAGCAGTACTTC
NA	TRBV6-6	TRBD1	TRBJ1-3	CASSEGQWRNTIYF	TGTGCCAGCAGTGAGGGACAGTGGAGAAACACCATATATTTT
once	TRBV27	TRBD2	TRBJ2-1	CASSLHSGRIYEQFF	TGTGCCAGCAGTCTACATAGCGGGAGGATCTATGAGCAGTTCTTC
once	TRBV5-4	NA	TRBJ2-7	CASSLAAGQTYEQYF	TGTGCCAGCAGCTTGGCCGCGGGACAGACCTACGAGCAGTACTTC
NA	TRBV30	TRBD1	TRBJ1-1	CAWGQDRGRKTEAFF	TGTGCCTGGGGCCAGGACAGGGGAAGGAAAACTGAAGCTTTCTTT
NA	TRBV30	NA	TRBJ1-3	CASGRTVGNTIYF	TGTGCCTCCGGGAGGACAGTTGGAAACACCATATATTTT